These 14 T cell receptor beta chains were all obtained from the same sample, sequenced in a study of beta chain features in type 1 diabetes. Of the isolated RNA, all was reverse transcribed, and so the sequenced material was expressed TCRB transcripts. Sequencing was performed with immunoSEQ multiplex PCR; in TCRdb, only in-frame clones are kept and a portion is missing. The table lists about 900,000 clones, 17% of them singletons. Sequenced material: naive CD4+ T cells from blood. These receptors were collected from a woman aged 18 to 35 in good health.

There are a few counts of this clone. This chain links TRBV5-4 with TRBJ2-5; tentatively, D is TRBD1 (5 bases). Germline V gene sequence: CDR1 SGHNT, CDR2 YYREEE (reference sequence). This CDR3 comprises 15 residues. The germline V and J ends were trimmed by 2 bases and 0 bases, with 11 bases remaining between them. The CDR3 sequence: CASSFSQGYQETQYF. The CDR3 nucleotides are TGTGCCAGCAGCTTCAGCCAGGGCTACCAAGAGACCCAGTACTTC.

In this sample, this clone turned up a few times. The chain is built from TRBV10-3 and TRBJ2-7; 7 bases agree with TRBD1. Germline CDR1 reads ENHRY; CDR2 reads SYGVKD. J was trimmed by 3 bases and V by 8 bases; bases with no gene match: 4. This CDR3 has 12 amino acids. The CDR3 DNA follows: TGTGCCATCCGGAGACAGGGCTACGAGCAGTACTTC. As protein: CAIRRQGYEQYF.

V is TRBV10-3 and J is TRBJ1-5, with D possibly being TRBD1 (5 bases). CDR1 and CDR2 (germline): ENHRY, SYGVKD. Trimming left V 3 bases short and J 0 bases short, with 21 bases between. The CDR3 has 19 amino acids. The CDR3 region is CAISERWRGGGDSNQPQHF. In DNA form, the CDR3 reads TGTGCCATCAGTGAAAGATGGCGCGGTGGGGGGGATAGCAATCAGCCCCAGCATTTT.

In this sample, this clone turned up a few times. The chain has TRBV6-6 and TRBJ2-2; TRBD2 aligns across 7 bases. Germline lookup yields CDR1 MNHNY and CDR2 SVGAGI (reference sequence). V was pared by 8 bases and J by 6 bases, with 6 bases of the junction left unmatched. The CDR3 is 13 amino acids. The CDR3 spells CASGGRGSGELFF. The CDR3 bases are TGTGCCAGCGGAGGGAGGGGCTCCGGGGAGCTGTTTTTT.

The CDR3 loop reads CASSPPSSRRSDYTF. The CDR3 bases are TGTGCCAGCTCACCACCGTCTTCTAGGAGGTCGGACTACACCTTC. The chain is built from TRBV18 and TRBJ1-2; D call uncertain. This CDR3 spans 15 amino acids. The germline gives CDR1 KGHSH, CDR2 LQKENI. V was pared by 0 bases and J by 10 bases, with 18 bases between.

The chain links TRBV19 to TRBJ2-4, with TRBD2 matching 11 bases. CDR3 size: 16 residues. Germline lookup yields CDR1 LNHDA and CDR2 SQIVND (reference sequence). The ends lost 5 bases at V and 5 bases at J; junction bases unmatched: 8. In DNA, the CDR3 is TGTGCCAGTAGTGATTCTAGCGGGAGGCCACAAAACATTCAGTACTTC. Its protein is CASSDSSGRPQNIQYF.

This clone came up a few times. The V and J genes are TRBV2 and TRBJ1-5; possibly TRBD1 for D (6 bases). Germline V gene lookup returns CDR1 SNHLY and CDR2 FYNNEI. With 6 bases removed from V and 4 bases from J, the gap between germline ends came to 22 bases. This CDR3 comprises 17 residues. The CDR3 region has the DNA TGTGCCAGCAGGAAGGGGGTGGGAGGCCCCACAAATCAGCCCCAGCATTTT. Its protein is CASRKGVGGPTNQPQHF.

The chain combines TRBV7-8 with TRBJ2-5; D ambiguous. Germline V CDR1 and CDR2: SGHVS, FQNEAQ. This CDR3 comprises 13 residues. Trimming left V 8 bases short and J 0 bases short, with 10 bases between. The CDR3 DNA sequence: TGTGCCAGCCGAGTGCAGTACCAAGAGACCCAGTACTTC. Translated: CASRVQYQETQYF.

This sequence joins TRBV5-8 and TRBJ1-2, with TRBD1 matching 9 bases. The CDR3 is made up of 12 amino acids. Per germline, CDR1 SGHTS and CDR2 YDEGEE. The ends lost 3 bases at V and 12 bases at J; junction bases unmatched: 6. CDR3: CASSSDRGRDTF. CDR3 bases: TGTGCCAGCAGCTCGGACAGGGGTAGGGACACCTTC.

This sequence joins TRBV28 and TRBJ2-1; 7 positions match TRBD2. This CDR3 spans 16 amino acids. Germline values: CDR1 MDHEN, CDR2 SYDVKM. The junction had 9 bases not matched to a gene; V was cut back by 5 bases and J by 2 bases. The CDR3 DNA reads TGTGCCAGCAGTGCCGTTGGGAGGGGCGCCTACAATGAGCAGTTCTTC. This gives the protein CASSAVGRGAYNEQFF.

The V call is TRBV4-2, the J call TRBJ2-3, with 7 nucleotides matching TRBD1. CDR3 length: 15 amino acids. Trimming removed 2 bases from V and 2 bases from J; junction bases left unmatched: 4. Germline CDR1 LGHNA, CDR2 YNFKEQ. Here the CDR3 reads CASSQQGVSTDTQYF. For the CDR3, the DNA is TGTGCCAGCAGCCAACAGGGGGTTTCCACAGATACGCAGTATTTT.

The table lists this clone with a few counts. The chain has TRBV14 and TRBJ2-1; possibly TRBD1 for D (5 bases). The germline V gene has CDR1 SGHDN and CDR2 FVKESK. This CDR3 has 13 amino acids. The ends were cut back, 9 bases at V and 6 bases at J, with 15 bases in the middle. CDR3: CASAWGAVNEQFF. In DNA form, the CDR3 reads TGTGCCAGTGCGTGGGGCGCGGTCAATGAGCAGTTCTTC.

The rearrangement joins TRBV7-2 to TRBJ2-7; 8 positions match TRBD1. The junction had 11 bases not matched to a gene; V was cut back by 4 bases and J by 3 bases. This CDR3 region has 16 residues. In germline, CDR1 is SGHTA, CDR2 FQGNSA. The DNA for the CDR3 is TGTGCCAGCAGCTCTTACCTGACAGGGGTAATCTACGAGCAGTACTTC. It specifies CASSSYLTGVIYEQYF. The full variable domain, its missing parts supplied by reference TRBV7-2 and TRBJ2-7, is GAGVSQSPSNKVTEKGKDVELRCDPISGHTALYWYRQSLGQGLEFLIYFQGNSAPDKSGLPSDRFSAERTGGSVSTLTIQRTQQEDSAVYLCASSSYLTGVIYEQYFGPGTRLTVT.

This clone has just a few counts. V is TRBV7-3 and J is TRBJ2-2; D is ambiguous. The CDR3 has 14 residues. CDR1 is SGHTA, CDR2 FQGTGA, per germline. V lost 8 bases to trimming and J lost 0 bases, with 10 bases between them. The DNA of the CDR3 is TGTGCCAGCTCTCGAATGACGAACACCGGGGAGCTGTTTTTT. Protein product: CASSRMTNTGELFF.